This T cell receptor (beta chain) was recovered during a study of OX40 agonist ivuxolimab in advanced cancers. The length of the CDR3 is 16 residues. Germline V lookup: CDR1 SGHTA, CDR2 FQGTGA. V lost 2 bases and J lost 5; bases outside the gene matches: 3. Sequenced by immunoSEQ multiplex PCR; TCRdb stores in-frame clones only, minus some. The repertoire holds about 58,000 clones, about 85% seen once, with under 0.8% in the top ten. The receptor was isolated from an adult with an advanced solid tumor such as melanoma, head and neck, liver or kidney cancer. This specimen was CD4+ or CD8+ T cells sorted from blood, taken in a trial of the OX40 agonist ivuxolimab. The genes are TRBV7-3 and TRBJ2-3; 14 bases match TRBD2. The CDR3 reads CASSLAGTSGRDTQYF. The DNA of the CDR3 is TGTGCCAGCAGCTTAGCAGGGACTAGCGGGAGAGATACGCAGTATTTT.